The 22 T cell receptor beta chains below come from one sample, sequenced in a study of shared clonotypes between healthy human individuals. CD8 cells classed as naive were CD45RO-negative and positively selected for CCR7, excluding terminally differentiated effector memory CD45RA+ cells. Sequenced by immunoSEQ multiplex PCR; TCRdb stores in-frame clones only, minus some. The sample includes about 680,000 clones, roughly 94% of them seen just once. Sequencing was carried out using naive CD8+ T cells sorted from blood. These receptors came from a man younger than 40 in good health.

This clone was detected only once. V and J are TRBV7-9 and TRBJ2-1; 9 nucleotides match TRBD2. Germline V gene lookup returns CDR1 SEHNR and CDR2 FQNEAQ (reference sequence). After removal of 0 bases from V and 4 bases from J, the junction contained 13 bases not matched to a gene. This CDR3 is built from 19 residues. CDR3 nucleotides: TGTGCCAGCAGCTTAGCGGGACTAGCTACTCAACCGGATTACAATGAGCAGTTCTTC. Protein product: CASSLAGLATQPDYNEQFF.

This clone was recorded once. The V and J genes are TRBV19 and TRBJ1-2; D not resolved. The CDR3 length is 16 residues. Trimming took 7 bases from V and 8 from J, leaving 26 bases between them. The germline CDR1 and CDR2 sequences are LNHDA and SQIVND (reference sequence). This chain's CDR3 is CASTPNPPAVLEGYTF. CDR3 nucleotides: TGTGCCAGTACTCCCAACCCCCCGGCGGTGCTGGAGGGCTACACCTTC.

The chain recombines TRBV5-4 with TRBJ2-3; D possibly matches TRBD1 or TRBD2 (5 bases each). Trimming pared 4 bases from V and 2 bases from J, leaving 11 bases between. Germline V lookup: CDR1 SGHNT, CDR2 YYREEE (reference sequence). This CDR3 is built from 14 residues. CDR3 coding DNA: TGTGCCAGCAGCCCGCTGGGGGACACAGATACGCAGTATTTT. Protein: CASSPLGDTDTQYF.

The genes are TRBV7-9 and TRBJ1-1, with D uncertain. The CDR3 covers 11 residues. Trimming removed 5 bases at V and 11 bases at J, with 12 bases between. Germline loops: CDR1 SEHNR, CDR2 FQNEAQ (reference sequence). The CDR3 loop is CASSLGLWAFF. CDR3 bases: TGTGCCAGCAGCCTTGGACTCTGGGCTTTCTTT.

The genes are TRBV9 and TRBJ2-7, with TRBD1 matching over 8 bases. The length of the CDR3 is 16 residues. Germline V gene data show CDR1 as SGDLS and CDR2 as YYNGEE. V gave up 4 bases and J gave up 4 bases; unmatched junction bases: 13. The DNA for the CDR3 is TGTGCCAGCAGCCCTGAAGGACAGGGAATCAAATACGAGCAGTACTTC. Amino acid sequence: CASSPEGQGIKYEQYF.

J is TRBJ2-1 and V is TRBV9, with 8 positions matching TRBD2. The CDR3 runs 16 residues. The V gene's germline CDR1 is SGDLS and CDR2 YYNGEE. The trim removed 4 bases at V and 3 bases at J, leaving 9 bases unmatched. CDR3: CASSSSPAGDYNEQFF. Written as DNA, the CDR3 is TGTGCCAGCAGCAGTAGCCCAGCGGGAGACTACAATGAGCAGTTCTTC.

CDR3 residues: CASSLGRGGFSEAFF. CDR3 in DNA: TGTGCCAGCAGCTTAGGCCGGGGGGGATTCTCTGAAGCTTTCTTT. V gene TRBV13 combines with J gene TRBJ1-1, with D possibly matching TRBD1 (5 bases). Germline V gene data show CDR1 as PRHDT and CDR2 as FYEKMQ (reference sequence). The CDR3 extends over 15 amino acids. V lost 0 bases, J lost 6 bases, and 14 bases lay in between. Full variable domain (rest looked up from reference TRBV13 and TRBJ1-1): AAGVIQSPRHLIKEKRETATLKCYPIPRHDTVYWYQQGPGQDPQFLISFYEKMQSDKGSIPDRFSAQQFSDYHSELNMSSLELGDSALYFCASSLGRGGFSEAFFGQGTRLTVV.

This chain uses TRBV7-7 with TRBJ2-1; D is possibly TRBD2 (8 bases). The CDR3 spans 15 residues. Deletions cut 5 bases from V and 4 bases from J, with 15 bases between. CDR1 is SSHAT, CDR2 FNYEAQ, per germline (reference sequence). The DNA for the CDR3 is TGTGCCAGCAGCCCGGGGGGGACAGAGTACAATGAGCAGTTCTTC. Its protein is CASSPGGTEYNEQFF.

The CDR3 spells CASSQGGGPDTQYF. DNA for the CDR3: TGCGCCAGCAGCCAGGGAGGGGGACCAGATACGCAGTATTTT. The V call is TRBV4-3, the J call TRBJ2-3; tentative D call: TRBD2 (7 bases). V lost 3 bases and J 4 bases, leaving 11 bases between the germline ends. The CDR3 has 14 amino acids. Germline CDR1 LGHNA, CDR2 YSLEER.

The genes are TRBV11-2 and TRBJ2-7; TRBD2 agrees at 9 bases. The germline V gene encodes CDR1 SGHAT and CDR2 FQNNGV. The V segment lost 1 base and the J segment 5 bases; nucleotides outside the gene matches: 6. CDR3 length equals 15 residues. The CDR3 loop is CASSLGGRGQDEQYF. CDR3 DNA: TGTGCCAGCAGCTTAGGCGGGAGGGGGCAAGACGAGCAGTACTTC.

Here the CDR3 reads CASSRPISYEQYF. The CDR3 bases are TGTGCCAGCAGCAGACCTATCTCCTACGAGCAGTACTTC. The V and J genes are TRBV7-9 and TRBJ2-7; D unclear. The CDR3 loop spans 13 amino acids. V gave up 5 bases and J gave up 0 bases, with 8 bases separating them. From germline, CDR1 is SEHNR and CDR2 FQNEAQ (reference sequence). Complete variable domain (other parts from reference TRBV7-9 and TRBJ2-7): DTGVSQNPRHKITKRGQNVTFRCDPISEHNRLYWYRQTLGQGPEFLTYFQNEAQLEKSRLLSDRFSAERPKGSFSTLEIQRTEQGDSAMYLCASSRPISYEQYFGPGTRLTVT.

The chain joins TRBV19 to TRBJ2-3; D ambiguous. V was pared by 1 base and J by 2 bases, with 10 bases between. The germline gives CDR1 LNHDA, CDR2 SQIVND (reference sequence). The CDR3 covers 15 residues. CDR3 nucleotide sequence: TGTGCCAGTAGTATAGCGCCGAGACTCACAGATACGCAGTATTTT. This codes for CASSIAPRLTDTQYF. Based on the CDR3 plus reference TRBV19 and TRBJ2-3, the full variable domain is DGGITQSPKYLFRKEGQNVTLSCEQNLNHDAMYWYRQDPGQGLRLIYYSQIVNDFQKGDIAEGYSVSREKKESFPLTVTSAQKNPTAFYLCASSIAPRLTDTQYFGPGTRLTVL.

Note on this clone: Other DNA sequences in this specimen translate into the identical CDR3. The chain is built from TRBV29-1 and TRBJ2-7; 7 bases are shared with TRBD1. The CDR3 length is 13 residues. Losses at the gene ends were 6 bases for V and 0 bases for J; bases not matched to a gene: 5. The germline CDR1 and CDR2 sequences are SQVTM and ANQGSEA. The CDR3 DNA follows: TGCAGCGTAACCCGGGACAGCTCCTACGAGCAGTACTTC. It encodes CSVTRDSSYEQYF.

This chain uses TRBV7-3 with TRBJ1-5; 7 nucleotides agree with TRBD1. Germline CDR1 reads SGHTA; CDR2 reads FQGTGA. The J segment lost 5 bases and the V segment lost 5 bases, leaving 9 bases of the junction unmatched. CDR3 length: 15 residues. CDR3 bases: TGTGCCAGCAGCCCTTCCAACAGGGGTCATCAGCCCCAGCATTTT. It specifies CASSPSNRGHQPQHF.

The chain has TRBV4-3 and TRBJ2-1; 9 bases line up with TRBD2. The J segment lost 6 bases and the V segment lost 1 base, leaving 1 base of the junction unmatched. This CDR3 contains 14 residues. CDR1 LGHNA and CDR2 YSLEER come from the germline V gene. As DNA, the CDR3 is TGCGCCAGCAGCCAAGCGGGACTAGCCAATGAGCAGTTCTTC. Its protein is CASSQAGLANEQFF.

This clone showed up just once. The V and J genes are TRBV11-3 and TRBJ2-3; D is unclear. CDR1 SGHNT and CDR2 YENEEA come from the germline V gene. V was clipped by 4 bases and J by 4 bases, with 9 bases between them. There are 13 residues in the CDR3. DNA of the CDR3: TGTGCCAGCAGCTACGCCCATGCAGATACGCAGTATTTT. It yields the protein CASSYAHADTQYF.

V gene TRBV9 combines with J gene TRBJ2-1; D perhaps matches TRBD2 (7 bases). The CDR3 has 17 amino acids. CDR1 is SGDLS, CDR2 YYNGEE, per germline. The V end was cut by 4 bases, the J end by 4 bases, with 21 bases between. The CDR3 protein is CASSPREGEDLYNEQFF. The DNA for the CDR3 is TGTGCCAGCAGCCCGAGGGAGGGGGAGGACCTTTACAATGAGCAGTTCTTC.

The J gene is TRBJ2-7, the V gene TRBV27; D might be TRBD2 (6 bases). The V end was cut by 3 bases, the J end by 0 bases, with 12 bases between. Germline values: CDR1 MNHEY, CDR2 SMNVEV (reference sequence). The CDR3 sequence is 15 residues long. CDR3 region: CASSLLARSSYEQYF. CDR3 bases: TGTGCCAGCAGTTTGCTAGCGAGGAGCTCCTACGAGCAGTACTTC.

The chain recombines TRBV6-1 with TRBJ2-1; D perhaps matches TRBD2 (5 bases). The germline V gene has CDR1 MNHNS and CDR2 SASEGT. Trimming pared 2 bases from V and 2 bases from J, leaving 16 bases between. CDR3 size: 17 residues. The CDR3 loop reads CASSETAAGGPYNEQFF. CDR3 in DNA: TGTGCCAGCAGTGAAACGGCGGCAGGAGGCCCCTACAATGAGCAGTTCTTC.

This clone was detected once. The V gene is TRBV11-2, the J gene TRBJ2-7; maybe TRBD2 (5 bases). CDR1 and CDR2 (germline): SGHAT, FQNNGV. CDR3 length: 15 amino acids. V was trimmed by 4 bases and J by 1 base, leaving 14 bases between them. The CDR3 DNA follows: TGTGCCAGCAGCTCCGAAGCGGAGCAATCCTACGAGCAGTACTTC. Protein: CASSSEAEQSYEQYF.

The CDR3 DNA is TGCGCCAGCAGCCCCCGCCTAGCGGTTATCAAACCGGAGACCCAGTACTTC. Protein sequence: CASSPRLAVIKPETQYF. The chain carries TRBV4-1 and TRBJ2-5, with 7 nucleotides matching TRBD2. The junction had 16 bases not matched to a gene; V was cut back by 4 bases and J by 5 bases. The germline V gene has CDR1 MGHRA and CDR2 YSYEKL. This CDR3 spans 17 amino acids.

CDR3 DNA: TGTGCCAGCAGCCTAGCGGGAGTCCACGAGCAGTACTTC. This encodes CASSLAGVHEQYF. The rearrangement joins TRBV13 to TRBJ2-7, with 10 bases identical to TRBD2. V lost 5 bases and J lost 5; bases outside the gene matches: 3. Per germline, CDR1 PRHDT and CDR2 FYEKMQ (reference sequence). The CDR3 consists of 13 residues.